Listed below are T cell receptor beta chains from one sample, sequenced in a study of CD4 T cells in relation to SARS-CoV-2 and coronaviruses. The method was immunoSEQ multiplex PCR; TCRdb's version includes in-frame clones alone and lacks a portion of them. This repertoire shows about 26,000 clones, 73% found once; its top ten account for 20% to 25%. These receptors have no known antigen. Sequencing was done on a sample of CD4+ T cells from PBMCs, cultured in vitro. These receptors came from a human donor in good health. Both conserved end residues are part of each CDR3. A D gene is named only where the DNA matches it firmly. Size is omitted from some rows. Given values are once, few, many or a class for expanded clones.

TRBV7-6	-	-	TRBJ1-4	TGTGCCAGCAGCTTAGCCTCGATGGGCGCGATATTTAATGAAAAACTGTTTTTT	CASSLASMGAIFNEKLFF
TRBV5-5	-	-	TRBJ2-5	TGTGCCAGCAGCTTCGATCCCCGGGGAGAGACCCAGTACTTC	CASSFDPRGETQYF
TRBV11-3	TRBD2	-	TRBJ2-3	TGTGCCAGCAGCTTACAAGCGGGAGCCACTTATACGCAGTATTTT	CASSLQAGATYTQYF
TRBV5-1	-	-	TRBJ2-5	TGCGCCAGCAGCTTGGATGGCAGGGGTCTTACGTACCAAGAGACCCAGTACTTC	CASSLDGRGLTYQETQYF
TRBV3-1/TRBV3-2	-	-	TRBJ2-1	TGTGCCAGCAGCCAGCCGACAGGACGGCAAGAGCAGTTCTTC	CASSQPTGRQEQFF
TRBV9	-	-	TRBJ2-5	TGTGCCAGCAGCGTAGGGGGTGTAGGAGAGACCCAGTACTTC	CASSVGGVGETQYF
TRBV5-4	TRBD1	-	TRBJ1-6	TGTGCCAGCAGCTTGCCCCCGGGACAGGGTAATTCACCCCTCCACTTT	CASSLPPGQGNSPLHF
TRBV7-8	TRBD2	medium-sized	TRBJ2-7	TGTGCGACCGGGGGGCGGGAGGGGCAGAGGGAGCAGTACTTC	CATGGREGQREQYF
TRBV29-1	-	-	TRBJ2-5	TGCAGCGTTGAACTAGGGTTACAGGGCGTGGGAGAGACCCAGTACTTC	CSVELGLQGVGETQYF
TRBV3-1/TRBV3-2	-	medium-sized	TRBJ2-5	TGTGCCAGCAGCCGGCAAACCAGCGAGACCCAGTACTTC	CASSRQTSETQYF
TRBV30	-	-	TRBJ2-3	TGTGCCTGGAGTGTACGGAGACTCCCTACCACAGATACGCAGTATTTT	CAWSVRRLPTTDTQYF
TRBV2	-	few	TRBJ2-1	TGTGCCAGCAGTGAAGCGCTGGTAGGGAATGAGCAGTTCTTC	CASSEALVGNEQFF
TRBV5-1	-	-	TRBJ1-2	TGCGCCAGCAGCTGGGGGGCGGTTGAGGGCTACACCTTC	CASSWGAVEGYTF
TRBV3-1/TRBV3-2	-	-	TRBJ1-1	TGTGCCAGCAGCCAAGATCGGAAGTTGAACACTGAAGCTTTCTTT	CASSQDRKLNTEAFF
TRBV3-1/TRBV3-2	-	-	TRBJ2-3	TGTGCCAGCAGCCAAGGCCCTTGGCAGGGGTTCACAGATACGCAGTATTTT	CASSQGPWQGFTDTQYF
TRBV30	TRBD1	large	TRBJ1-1	TGTGCCTGCCAAACTCCGGGACAGGGAAGCACTGAAGCTTTCTTT	CACQTPGQGSTEAFF
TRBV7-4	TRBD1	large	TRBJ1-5	TGTGCCAGCAGCTTAGCCCTACAGGGGGCGGAGGGTTTAGGTGGTCAGCCCCAGCATTTT	CASSLALQGAEGLGGQPQHF
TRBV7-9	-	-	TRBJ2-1	TGTGCCAGCACACCGGTAATAGCAGACAATGAGCAGTTCTTC	CASTPVIADNEQFF
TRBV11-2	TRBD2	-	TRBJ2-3	TGTGCCAGCCCGGGGCCGGGGGGGACCACAGATACGCAGTATTTT	CASPGPGGTTDTQYF
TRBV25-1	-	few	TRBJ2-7	TGTGCCAGCAGTGAAGCAGCCTCCTACGAGCAGTACTTC	CASSEAASYEQYF
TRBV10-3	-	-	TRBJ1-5	TGTGCCATCAATAGAGAACTCAATCAGCCCCAGCATTTT	CAINRELNQPQHF
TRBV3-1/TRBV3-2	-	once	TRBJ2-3	TGTGCCAGCAGCCATACCACAGAAGATACGCAGTATTTT	CASSHTTEDTQYF
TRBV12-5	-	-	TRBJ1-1	TGTGCTAGTGGTTTGGTAGGACGGAACGAAGCTTTCTTT	CASGLVGRNEAFF
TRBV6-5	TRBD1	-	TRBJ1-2	TGTGCCAGCAAAAAGCCCGGGACAGGGGACTATGGCTACACCTTC	CASKKPGTGDYGYTF
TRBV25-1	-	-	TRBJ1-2	TGTGCCAGCCAGACAGGAGAATATGGCTACACCTTC	CASQTGEYGYTF
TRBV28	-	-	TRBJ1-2	TGTGCCAGCAGTTCGGAGCCCTATGGCTACACCTTC	CASSSEPYGYTF
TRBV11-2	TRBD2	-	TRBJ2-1	TGTGCCAGCAGCTTAGCTATCCTAGCGGGAGAAAACTACAATGAGCAGTTCTTC	CASSLAILAGENYNEQFF
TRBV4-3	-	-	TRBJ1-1	TGCGCCAGCAGCCAAAATATTTTCACTGAAGCTTTCTTT	CASSQNIFTEAFF
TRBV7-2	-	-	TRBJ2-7	TGTGCCAGCAGCTTACGGACGTCCCCAGACTACGAGCAGTACTTC	CASSLRTSPDYEQYF
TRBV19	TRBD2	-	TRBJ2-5	TGTGCCAGTAGTGGAAGCGGGACTTACCAAGAGACCCAGTACTTC	CASSGSGTYQETQYF
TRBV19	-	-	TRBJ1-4	TGTGCCAGTAGTTCAAGACAGGCCTCTAATGAAAAACTGTTTTTT	CASSSRQASNEKLFF
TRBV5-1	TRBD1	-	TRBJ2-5	TGCGCCAGCAGCTTGGGGGGCGGACAGGGGAGTCGAGAGACCCAGTACTTC	CASSLGGGQGSRETQYF
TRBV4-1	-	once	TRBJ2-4	TGCGCCAGCAGCCAAGATAAGGGGACCGTCAAAAACATTCAGTACTTC	CASSQDKGTVKNIQYF
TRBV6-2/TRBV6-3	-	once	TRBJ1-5	TGTGCCAGCAGTTTCTACGTGGGCAGGGACGGTACGCAGCCCCAGCATTTT	CASSFYVGRDGTQPQHF
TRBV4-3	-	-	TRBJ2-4	TGCGCCAGCAGCCGAAACACTCCGGGGACCCCAAGCATTCAGTACTTC	CASSRNTPGTPSIQYF
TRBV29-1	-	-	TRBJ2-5	TGCAGCGTGGCCGCTAGAGAGACCCAGTACTTC	CSVAARETQYF
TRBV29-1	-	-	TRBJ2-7	TGCAGCGTTTCTATCCAGGGTTACGAGCAGTACTTC	CSVSIQGYEQYF
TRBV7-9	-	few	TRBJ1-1	TGTGCCAGCAGCTACACAGGAGACACTGAAGCTTTCTTT	CASSYTGDTEAFF
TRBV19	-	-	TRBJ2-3	TGTGCCAGTTCGCGCCGGGACGCGTCAGATACGCAGTATTTT	CASSRRDASDTQYF
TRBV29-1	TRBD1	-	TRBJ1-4	TGCAGCGTTTCCGGACAGGGGGGTGAAAAACTGTTTTTT	CSVSGQGGEKLFF
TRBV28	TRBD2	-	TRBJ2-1	TGTGCCAGCAGTTTAAATCTAGCGGGAGATTTGGGGAATGAGCAGTTCTTC	CASSLNLAGDLGNEQFF
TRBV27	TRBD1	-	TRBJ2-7	TGTGCCAGCAGTTTACGGGGACAGTCCTACGAGCAGTACTTC	CASSLRGQSYEQYF
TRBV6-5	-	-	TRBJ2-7	TGTGCCAGCAGTTTACGGGGACTGGGCGAGCAGTACTTC	CASSLRGLGEQYF
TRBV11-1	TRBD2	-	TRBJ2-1	TGTGCCAGCAGCGCCGCGGGAGGGCCCCTTCTATCGTTGATCTTC	CASSAAGGPLLSLIF
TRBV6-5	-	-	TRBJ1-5	TGTGCCAGCAGTTACTCGGGGAGCAATCAGCCCCAGCATTTT	CASSYSGSNQPQHF
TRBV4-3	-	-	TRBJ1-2	TGCGCCAGCAGCCAAGTCTACAGGAACTATGGCTACACCTTC	CASSQVYRNYGYTF
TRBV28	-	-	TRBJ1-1	TGTGCCAGCAGTTTCGCGGACAGACTGAACACTGAAGCTTTCTTT	CASSFADRLNTEAFF
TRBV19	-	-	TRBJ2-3	TGTGCCAGTAGCCCTTCCAGAAATCGAGATACGCAGTATTTT	CASSPSRNRDTQYF
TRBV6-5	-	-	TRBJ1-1	TGTGCCAGCAGTTACTCGGTGGGGAGAACTGAAGCTTTCTTT	CASSYSVGRTEAFF
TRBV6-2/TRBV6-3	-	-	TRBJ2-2	TGTGCCAGCAGTCAAGGGTTCGGGGAGCTGTTTTTT	CASSQGFGELFF
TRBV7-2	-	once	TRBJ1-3	TGTGCCAGCAGCTTAGTGGCAGGGAACTCTGGAAACACCATATATTTT	CASSLVAGNSGNTIYF
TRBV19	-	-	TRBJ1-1	TGTGCCAGTATAATGGGGGGTCGAGGCGGCACTGAAGCTTTCTTT	CASIMGGRGGTEAFF
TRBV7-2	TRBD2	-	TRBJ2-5	TGTGCCAGCAGCCCGGGACTAGCGGGGGAAGAGACCCAGTACTTC	CASSPGLAGEETQYF